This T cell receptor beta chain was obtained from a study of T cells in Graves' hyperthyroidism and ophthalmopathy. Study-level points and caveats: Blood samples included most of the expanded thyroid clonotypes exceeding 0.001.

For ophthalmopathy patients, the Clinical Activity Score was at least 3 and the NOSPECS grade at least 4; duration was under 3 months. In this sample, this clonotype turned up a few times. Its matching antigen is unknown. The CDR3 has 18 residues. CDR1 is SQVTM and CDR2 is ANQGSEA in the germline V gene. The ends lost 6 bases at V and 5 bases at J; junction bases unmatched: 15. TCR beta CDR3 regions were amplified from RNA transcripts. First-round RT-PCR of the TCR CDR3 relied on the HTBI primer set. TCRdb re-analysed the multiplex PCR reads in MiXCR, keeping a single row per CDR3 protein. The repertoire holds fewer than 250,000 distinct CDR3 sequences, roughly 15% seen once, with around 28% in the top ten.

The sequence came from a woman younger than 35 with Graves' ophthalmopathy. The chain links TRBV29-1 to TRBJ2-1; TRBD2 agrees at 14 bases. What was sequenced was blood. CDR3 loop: CSVSYPGTSGGRNNEQFF. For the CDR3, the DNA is TGCAGCGTCTCCTACCCCGGGACTAGCGGGGGCCGAAACAATGAGCAGTTCTTC.